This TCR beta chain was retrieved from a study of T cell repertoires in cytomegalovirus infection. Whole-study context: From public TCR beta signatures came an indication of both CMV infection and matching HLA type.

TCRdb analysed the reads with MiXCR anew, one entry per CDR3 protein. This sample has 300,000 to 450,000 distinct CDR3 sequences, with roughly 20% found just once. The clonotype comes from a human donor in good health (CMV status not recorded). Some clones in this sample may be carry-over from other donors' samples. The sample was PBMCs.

CDR3 sequence: CASSLGGSGGRAEAFF. In DNA, the CDR3 is TGTGCCAGCAGTTTAGGGGGGAGCGGGGGTCGGGCTGAAGCTTTCTTT. The J gene is TRBJ1-1, the V gene TRBV12-3 or TRBV12-4; TRBD1 is a possible D gene (5 bases). The CDR3 has 16 residues. V was cut by 1 base and J by 6 bases, with 18 bases left in between.